This T cell receptor (beta chain) comes out of a study of blood T cells in healthy people across ages. Primers used in a second PCR of about 6 to 11 cycles were a sample-barcoded 5' primer and a J-beta primer mix. TCRdb reprocessed the 5' RACE reads with MiXCR, giving one entry per CDR3 protein. The data contain 550,000 to 650,000 distinct CDR3 sequences, around 27% of them singletons. Staff drew around 10 milliliters of peripheral blood from each donor. Germline values: CDR1 SEHNR, CDR2 FQNEAQ (reference sequence). CDR3 size: 16 residues. Germline trimming cut 0 bases from V and 3 bases from J; bases unmatched to any gene: 4. These data also featured in a second study, about T cells of mothers and their children. As that study records: The study recruited a few healthy Caucasian mothers and their six children as donors.

The J gene is TRBJ2-1, the V gene TRBV7-9; 8 bases line up with TRBD2. The sequence was collected from a boy between 2 and 10 years old in good health. The sequencing input was blood. The CDR3 is CASSLATSGGYNEQFF. The CDR3 region has the DNA TGTGCCAGCAGCTTAGCAACTAGCGGAGGCTACAATGAGCAGTTCTTC.